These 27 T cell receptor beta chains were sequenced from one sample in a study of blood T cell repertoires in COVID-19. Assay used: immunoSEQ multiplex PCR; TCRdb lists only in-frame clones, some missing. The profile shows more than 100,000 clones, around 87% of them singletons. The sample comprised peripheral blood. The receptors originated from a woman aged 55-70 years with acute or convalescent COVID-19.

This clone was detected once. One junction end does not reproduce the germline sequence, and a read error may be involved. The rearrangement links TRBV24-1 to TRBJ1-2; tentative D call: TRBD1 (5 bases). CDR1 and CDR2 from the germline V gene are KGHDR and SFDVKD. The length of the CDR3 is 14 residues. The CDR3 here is CATSEGAINYGYTF. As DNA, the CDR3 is TGTGCCACGAGTGAAGGGGCAATAAACTATGGCTACACCTTC.

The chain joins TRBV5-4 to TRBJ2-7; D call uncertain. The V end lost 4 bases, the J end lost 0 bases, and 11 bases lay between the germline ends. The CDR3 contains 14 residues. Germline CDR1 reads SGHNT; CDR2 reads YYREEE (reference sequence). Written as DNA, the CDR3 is TGTGCCAGCAGCGACCGGGTGGGCTCCTACGAGCAGTACGTC. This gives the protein CASSDRVGSYEQYV.

The CDR3 loop reads CASSQGTSGRLFYEQYF. The CDR3 DNA follows: TGTGCCAGCAGCCAAGGCACTAGCGGGAGGCTTTTCTACGAGCAGTACTTC. The V call is TRBV3-1 (or the pseudogene TRBV3-2), the J call TRBJ2-7, with 12 bases lining up with TRBD2. This CDR3 spans 17 amino acids. J lost 3 bases, V lost 1 base, and 7 bases had no gene match. Germline V gives CDR1 LGHDT, CDR2 YNNKEL (reference sequence).

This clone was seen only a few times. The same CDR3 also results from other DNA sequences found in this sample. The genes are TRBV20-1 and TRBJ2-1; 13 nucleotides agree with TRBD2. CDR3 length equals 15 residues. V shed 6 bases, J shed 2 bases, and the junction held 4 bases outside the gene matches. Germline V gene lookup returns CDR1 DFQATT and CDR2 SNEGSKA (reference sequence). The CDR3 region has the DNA TGCAGTGCGAGTGGGACTAGCGGGACCTACAATGAGCAGTTCTTC. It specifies CSASGTSGTYNEQFF.

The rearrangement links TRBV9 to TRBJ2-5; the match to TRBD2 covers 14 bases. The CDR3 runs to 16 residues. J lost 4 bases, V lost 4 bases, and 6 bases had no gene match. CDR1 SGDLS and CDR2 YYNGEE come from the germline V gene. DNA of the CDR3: TGTGCCAGCAGCCCAGGGGGACTAGCGGGAGTAGAGACCCAGTACTTC. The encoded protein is CASSPGGLAGVETQYF.

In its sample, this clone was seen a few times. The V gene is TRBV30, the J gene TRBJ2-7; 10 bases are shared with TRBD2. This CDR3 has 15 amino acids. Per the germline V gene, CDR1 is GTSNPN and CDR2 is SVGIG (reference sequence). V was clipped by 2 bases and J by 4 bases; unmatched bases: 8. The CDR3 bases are TGTGCCTGGAGTCCCCTTCTAGCGGGAGAATACGAGCAGTACTTC. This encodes CAWSPLLAGEYEQYF.

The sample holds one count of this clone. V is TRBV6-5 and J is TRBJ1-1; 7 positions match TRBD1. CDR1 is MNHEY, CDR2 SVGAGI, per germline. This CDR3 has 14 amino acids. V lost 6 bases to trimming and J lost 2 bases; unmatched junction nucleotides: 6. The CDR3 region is CASRGTVRNTEAFF. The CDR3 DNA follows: TGTGCCAGCAGGGGGACAGTTAGAAACACTGAAGCTTTCTTT.

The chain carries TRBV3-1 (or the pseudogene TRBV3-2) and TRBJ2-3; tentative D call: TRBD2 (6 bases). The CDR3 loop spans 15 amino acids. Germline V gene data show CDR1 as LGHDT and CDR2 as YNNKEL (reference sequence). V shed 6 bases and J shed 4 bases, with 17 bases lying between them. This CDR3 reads CASSASGQQADTQYF. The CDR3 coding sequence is TGTGCCAGCAGTGCAAGCGGGCAGCAAGCAGATACGCAGTATTTT.

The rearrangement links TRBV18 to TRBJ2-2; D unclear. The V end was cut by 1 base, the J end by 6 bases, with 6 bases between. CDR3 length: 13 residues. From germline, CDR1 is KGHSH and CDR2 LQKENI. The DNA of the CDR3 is TGTGCCAGCTCACCACATTATCCCGGGGAGCTGTTTTTT. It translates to CASSPHYPGELFF.

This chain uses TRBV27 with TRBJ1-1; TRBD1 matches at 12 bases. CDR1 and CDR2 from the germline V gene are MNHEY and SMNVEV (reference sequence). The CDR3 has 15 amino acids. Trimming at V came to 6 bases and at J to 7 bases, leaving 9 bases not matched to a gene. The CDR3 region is CASRFPGTGGGEAFF. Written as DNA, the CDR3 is TGTGCCAGCAGATTCCCCGGGACAGGGGGCGGTGAAGCTTTCTTT.

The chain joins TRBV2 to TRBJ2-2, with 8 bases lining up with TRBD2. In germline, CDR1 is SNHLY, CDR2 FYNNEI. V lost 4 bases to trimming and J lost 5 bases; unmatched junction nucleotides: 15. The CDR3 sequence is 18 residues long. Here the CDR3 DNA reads TGTGCCAGCAGTGGGGGCGGGGGTCTGAGCGGGAGAACCGGGGAGCTGTTTTTT. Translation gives CASSGGGGLSGRTGELFF.

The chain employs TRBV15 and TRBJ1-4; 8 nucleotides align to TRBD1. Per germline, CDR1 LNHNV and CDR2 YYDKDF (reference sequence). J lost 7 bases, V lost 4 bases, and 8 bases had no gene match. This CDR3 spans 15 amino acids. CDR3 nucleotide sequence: TGTGCCACCAGCACACTAGACAGGGGTGGTGAAAAACTGTTTTTT. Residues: CATSTLDRGGEKLFF. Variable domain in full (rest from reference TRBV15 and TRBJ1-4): DAMVIQNPRYQVTQFGKPVTLSCSQTLNHNVMYWYQQKSSQAPKLLFHYYDKDFNNEADTPDNFQSRRPNTSFCFLDIRSPGLGDTAMYLCATSTLDRGGEKLFFGSGTQLSVL.

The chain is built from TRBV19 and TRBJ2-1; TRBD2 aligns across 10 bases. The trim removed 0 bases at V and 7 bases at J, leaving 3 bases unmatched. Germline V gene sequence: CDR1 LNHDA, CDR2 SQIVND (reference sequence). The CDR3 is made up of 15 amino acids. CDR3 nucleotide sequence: TGTGCCAGTAGTATAGATACTAGCGGGAAAAATGAGCAGTTCTTC. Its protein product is CASSIDTSGKNEQFF.

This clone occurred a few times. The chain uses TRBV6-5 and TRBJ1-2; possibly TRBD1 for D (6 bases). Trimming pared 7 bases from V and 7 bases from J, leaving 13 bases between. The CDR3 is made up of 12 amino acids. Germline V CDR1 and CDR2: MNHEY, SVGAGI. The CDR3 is CASTPGTFGYTF. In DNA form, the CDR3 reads TGTGCCAGCACCCCCGGGACATTTGGCTACACCTTC.

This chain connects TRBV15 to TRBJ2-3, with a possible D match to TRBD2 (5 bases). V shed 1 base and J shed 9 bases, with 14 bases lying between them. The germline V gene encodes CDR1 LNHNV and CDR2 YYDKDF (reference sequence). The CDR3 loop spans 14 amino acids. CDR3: CATSRVEPEATQYF. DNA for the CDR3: TGTGCCACCAGCAGAGTGGAGCCGGAGGCAACGCAGTATTTT.

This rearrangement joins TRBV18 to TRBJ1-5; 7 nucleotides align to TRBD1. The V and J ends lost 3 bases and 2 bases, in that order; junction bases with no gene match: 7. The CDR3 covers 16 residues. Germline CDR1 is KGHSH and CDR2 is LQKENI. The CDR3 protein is CASSPTLDRGNQPQHF. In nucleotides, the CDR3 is TGTGCCAGCTCACCGACTCTTGACAGGGGCAATCAGCCCCAGCATTTT. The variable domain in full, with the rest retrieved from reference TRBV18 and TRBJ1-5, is NAGVMQNPRHLVRRRGQEARLRCSPMKGHSHVYWYRQLPEEGLKFMVYLQKENIIDESGMPKERFSAEFPKEGPSILRIQQVVRGDSAAYFCASSPTLDRGNQPQHFGDGTRLSIL.

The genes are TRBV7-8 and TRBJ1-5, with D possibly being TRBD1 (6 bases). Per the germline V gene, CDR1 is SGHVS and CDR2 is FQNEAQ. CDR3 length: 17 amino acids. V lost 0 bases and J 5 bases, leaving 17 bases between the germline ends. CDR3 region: CASSLATWGGIDQPQHF. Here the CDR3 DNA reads TGTGCCAGCAGCTTAGCGACCTGGGGGGGCATTGATCAGCCCCAGCATTTT.

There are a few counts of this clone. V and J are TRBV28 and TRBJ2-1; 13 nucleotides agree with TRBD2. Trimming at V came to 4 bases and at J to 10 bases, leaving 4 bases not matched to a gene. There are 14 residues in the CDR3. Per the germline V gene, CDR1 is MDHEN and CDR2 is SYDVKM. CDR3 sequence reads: CASSWTSGSREQFF. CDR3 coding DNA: TGTGCCAGCAGTTGGACTAGCGGGAGTAGGGAGCAGTTCTTC. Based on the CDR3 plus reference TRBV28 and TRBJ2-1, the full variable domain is DVKVTQSSRYLVKRTGEKVFLECVQDMDHENMFWYRQDPGLGLRLIYFSYDVKMKEKGDIPEGYSVSREKKERFSLILESASTNQTSMYLCASSWTSGSREQFFGPGTRLTVL.

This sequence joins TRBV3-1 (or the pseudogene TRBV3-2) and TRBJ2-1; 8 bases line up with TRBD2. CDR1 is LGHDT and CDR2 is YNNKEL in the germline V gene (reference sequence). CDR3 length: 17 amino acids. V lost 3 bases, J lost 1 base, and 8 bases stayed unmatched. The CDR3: CASSHPGLDVSYNEQFF. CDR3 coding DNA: TGTGCCAGCAGCCACCCGGGACTAGACGTTTCCTACAATGAGCAGTTCTTC.

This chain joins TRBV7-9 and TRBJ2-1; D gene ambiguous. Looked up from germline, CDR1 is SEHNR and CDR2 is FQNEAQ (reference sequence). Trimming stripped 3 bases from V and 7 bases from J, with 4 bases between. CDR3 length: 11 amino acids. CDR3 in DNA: TGTGCCAGCAGCTTCCTGAATGAGCAGTTCTTC. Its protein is CASSFLNEQFF.

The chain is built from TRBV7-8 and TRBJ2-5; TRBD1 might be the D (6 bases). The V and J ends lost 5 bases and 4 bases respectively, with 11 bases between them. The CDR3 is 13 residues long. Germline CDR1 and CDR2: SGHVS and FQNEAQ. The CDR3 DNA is TGTGCCAGCAGCCCGTCACAGGGAGAGACCCAGTACTTC. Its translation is CASSPSQGETQYF.

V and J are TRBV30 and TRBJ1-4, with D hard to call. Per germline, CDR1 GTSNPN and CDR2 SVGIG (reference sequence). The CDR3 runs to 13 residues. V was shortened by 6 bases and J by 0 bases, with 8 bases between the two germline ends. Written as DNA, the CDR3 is TGTGCCTGTCCACATGCAACTAATGAAAAACTGTTTTTT. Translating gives CACPHATNEKLFF.

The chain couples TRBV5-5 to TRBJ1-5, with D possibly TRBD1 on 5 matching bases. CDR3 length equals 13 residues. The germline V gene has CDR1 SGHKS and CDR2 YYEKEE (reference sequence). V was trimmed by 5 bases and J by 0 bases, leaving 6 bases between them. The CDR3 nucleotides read TGTGCCAGCAGACAGGATAGCAATCAGCCCCAGCATTTT. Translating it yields CASRQDSNQPQHF.

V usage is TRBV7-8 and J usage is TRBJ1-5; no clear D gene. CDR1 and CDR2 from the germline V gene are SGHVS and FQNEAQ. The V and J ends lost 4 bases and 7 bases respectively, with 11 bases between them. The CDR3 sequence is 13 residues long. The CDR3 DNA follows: TGTGCCAGCAGCTCCATAGGCGGACAGCCCCAGCATTTT. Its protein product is CASSSIGGQPQHF.

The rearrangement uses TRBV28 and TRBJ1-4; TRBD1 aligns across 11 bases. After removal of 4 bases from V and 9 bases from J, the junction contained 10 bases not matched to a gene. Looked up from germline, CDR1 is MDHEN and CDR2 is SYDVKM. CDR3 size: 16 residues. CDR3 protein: CASSSGQGVQGKKLFF. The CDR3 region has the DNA TGTGCCAGCAGTTCGGGACAGGGGGTTCAGGGGAAAAAACTGTTTTTT.

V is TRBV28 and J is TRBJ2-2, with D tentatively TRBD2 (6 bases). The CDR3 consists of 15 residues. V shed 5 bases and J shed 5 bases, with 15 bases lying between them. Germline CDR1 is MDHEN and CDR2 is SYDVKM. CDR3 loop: CASSLGGERTGELFF. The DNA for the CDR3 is TGTGCCAGCAGTCTAGGAGGGGAAAGGACCGGGGAGCTGTTTTTT. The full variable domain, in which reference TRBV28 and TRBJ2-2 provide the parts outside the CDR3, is DVKVTQSSRYLVKRTGEKVFLECVQDMDHENMFWYRQDPGLGLRLIYFSYDVKMKEKGDIPEGYSVSREKKERFSLILESASTNQTSMYLCASSLGGERTGELFFGEGSRLTVL.

For the CDR3, the DNA is TGTGCCAGCAGTTTTATAGCTAATAGCAATCAGCCCCAGCATTTT. Amino acid sequence: CASSFIANSNQPQHF. This sequence joins TRBV28 and TRBJ1-5; D uncertain. The CDR3 runs 15 residues. Germline values: CDR1 MDHEN, CDR2 SYDVKM. With 3 bases removed from V and 0 bases from J, the gap between germline ends came to 9 bases. Variable domain in full (rest from reference TRBV28 and TRBJ1-5): DVKVTQSSRYLVKRTGEKVFLECVQDMDHENMFWYRQDPGLGLRLIYFSYDVKMKEKGDIPEGYSVSREKKERFSLILESASTNQTSMYLCASSFIANSNQPQHFGDGTRLSIL.